Sequencing of this T cell receptor beta chain was carried out in a study of cytomegalovirus exposure and HLA in healthy donors. Whole-study findings and limits: Follow-up analysis later connected one missense variant in DCLRE1C with trimming of TCR beta V- and J-genes. Sequencing artifact likely explains a cluster of highly shared sequence variants. What a later analysis showed was that several of the most significant clusters appeared linked to common viral pathogens.

The PCR was carried out with 60 Vbeta primers and 13 Jbeta primers. Original processing notes: Counted up in a later analysis, unique TCR beta chains came to 65 million to 80 million, with some 9.9 million shared. TCRdb's table, derived via immunoSEQ multiplex PCR, lists solely in-frame clones and lacks some. The DNA was the basis for D and trimming; V, J and clone size are from that table. This table holds 120,000 to 150,000 clones, around 82% found once. A remark on this clone: Its antigen is not identified.

The CDR3 contains 16 residues. Germline CDR1 is MGHRA and CDR2 is YSYEKL. The ends were cut back, 1 base at V and 0 bases at J, with 7 bases in the middle. V is TRBV4-1 and J is TRBJ2-6, with D hard to call. The receptor's source is a man aged 40-49 years in good health and CMV-seropositive. The specimen sequenced was PBMCs. The CDR3, as DNA: TGCGCCAGCAGCCAAGTACAGATCTCTGGGGCCAACGTCCTGACTTTC. Residues: CASSQVQISGANVLTF.